This TCR beta chain was identified during a study of cytomegalovirus exposure and HLA in healthy donors. The overall study: In a later analysis, the roughly 120 validation repertoires were reported to have used the same platform as the approximately 620 first-cohort repertoires. General study points: A classifier reportedly called cytomegalovirus status with high sensitivity and specificity. The study found most TCR sequences rare, yet found some public TCRs in many donors. It was confirmed in vitro that a few of the CMV-associated chains were specific for CMV antigens.

On this clone itself: The antigen remains undetermined.

The V gene lost 1 base and the J gene lost 7 bases, with 14 bases spanning the gap. Per germline, CDR1 SGHVS and CDR2 FQNEAQ. This CDR3 has 15 amino acids. This table comes from immunoSEQ multiplex PCR, and its TCRdb copy is limited to in-frame clones, with some not included. The sample records more than 80,000 clones, approximately 96% being singletons. The origin of this receptor is a woman aged 18-29 years in good health and CMV-seronegative. The chain joins TRBV7-8 to TRBJ1-5; tentative D call: TRBD1 (5 bases). The material sequenced was PBMCs. The DNA for the CDR3 is TGTGCCAGCAGCTTAGAGGGGTCCAGGGTACAGCCCCAGCATTTT. This codes for CASSLEGSRVQPQHF.